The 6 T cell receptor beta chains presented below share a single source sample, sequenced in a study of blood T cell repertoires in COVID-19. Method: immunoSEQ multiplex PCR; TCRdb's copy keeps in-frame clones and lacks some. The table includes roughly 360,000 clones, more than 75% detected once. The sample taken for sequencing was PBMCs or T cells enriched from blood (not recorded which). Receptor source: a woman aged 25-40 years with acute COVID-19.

The CDR3 nucleotides read TGTGCCACCAGCAGAGATCGAGGGGGAGAGCAGTACTTC. Its translation: CATSRDRGGEQYF. J is TRBJ2-7 and V is TRBV15, with D possibly matching TRBD1 (6 bases). Germline-derived CDR1 and CDR2 are LNHNV and YYDKDF (reference sequence). Trimming removed 0 bases from V and 7 bases from J, with 10 bases in between. The CDR3 is 13 amino acids.

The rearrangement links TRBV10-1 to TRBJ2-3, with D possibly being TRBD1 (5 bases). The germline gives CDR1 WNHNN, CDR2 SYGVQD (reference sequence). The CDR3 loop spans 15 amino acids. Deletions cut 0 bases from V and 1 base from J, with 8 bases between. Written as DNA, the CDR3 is TGCGCCAGCAGTGAGTCCGCAGGGCGCACAGATACGCAGTATTTT. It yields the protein CASSESAGRTDTQYF.

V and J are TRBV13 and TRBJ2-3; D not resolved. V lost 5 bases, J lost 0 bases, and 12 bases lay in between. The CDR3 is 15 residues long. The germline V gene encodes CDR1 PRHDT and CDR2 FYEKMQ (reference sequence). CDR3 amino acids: CASSAYSSSTDTQYF. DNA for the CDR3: TGTGCCAGCAGCGCTTACAGTTCTAGCACAGATACGCAGTATTTT.

The CDR3 DNA is TGCGCCAGCTTTTCTGGGGAGGGGAGGCAAGAGACCCAGTACTTC. Translation gives CASFSGEGRQETQYF. The chain couples TRBV5-1 to TRBJ2-5; 7 bases line up with TRBD2. This CDR3 has 15 residues. V gave up 7 bases and J gave up 2 bases; unmatched junction bases: 11. From germline, CDR1 is SGHRS and CDR2 YFSETQ.

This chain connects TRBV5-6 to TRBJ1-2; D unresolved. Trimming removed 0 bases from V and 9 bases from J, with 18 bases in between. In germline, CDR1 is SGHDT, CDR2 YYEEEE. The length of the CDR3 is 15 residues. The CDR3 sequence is CASSLGAGIGIRYTF. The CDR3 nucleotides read TGTGCCAGCAGCTTGGGGGCCGGGATAGGGATTCGCTACACCTTC.

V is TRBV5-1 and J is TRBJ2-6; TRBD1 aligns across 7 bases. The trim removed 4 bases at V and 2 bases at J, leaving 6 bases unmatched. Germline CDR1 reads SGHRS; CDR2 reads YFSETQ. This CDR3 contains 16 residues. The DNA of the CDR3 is TGCGCCAGCAGCGCCGACAGGGCCCCTGGGGCCAACGTCCTGACTTTC. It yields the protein CASSADRAPGANVLTF. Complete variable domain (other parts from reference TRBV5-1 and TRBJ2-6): KAGVTQTPRYLIKTRGQQVTLSCSPISGHRSVSWYQQTPGQGLQFLFEYFSETQRNKGNFPGRFSGRQFSNSRSEMNVSTLELGDSALYLCASSADRAPGANVLTFGAGSRLTVL.